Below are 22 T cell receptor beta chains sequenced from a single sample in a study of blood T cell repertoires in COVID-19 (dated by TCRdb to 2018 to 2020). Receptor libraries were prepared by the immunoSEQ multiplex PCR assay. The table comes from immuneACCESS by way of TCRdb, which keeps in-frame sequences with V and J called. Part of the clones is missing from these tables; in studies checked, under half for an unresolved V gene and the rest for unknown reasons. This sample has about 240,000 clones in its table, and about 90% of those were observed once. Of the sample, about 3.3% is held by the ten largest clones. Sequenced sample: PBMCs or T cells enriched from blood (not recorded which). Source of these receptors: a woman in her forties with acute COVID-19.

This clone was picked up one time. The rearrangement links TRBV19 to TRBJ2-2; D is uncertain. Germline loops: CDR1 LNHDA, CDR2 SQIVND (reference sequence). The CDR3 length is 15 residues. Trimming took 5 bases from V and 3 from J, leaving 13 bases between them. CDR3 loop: CASSLSLRYTGELFF. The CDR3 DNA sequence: TGTGCCAGTAGTCTTAGTTTGCGTTACACCGGGGAGCTGTTTTTT.

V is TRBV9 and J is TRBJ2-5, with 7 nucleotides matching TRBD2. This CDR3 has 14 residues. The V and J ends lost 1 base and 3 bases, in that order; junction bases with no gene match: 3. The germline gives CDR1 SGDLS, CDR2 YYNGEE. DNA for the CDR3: TGTGCCAGCAGCGTACAGGGAGGGAAAGAGACCCAGTACTTC. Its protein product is CASSVQGGKETQYF.

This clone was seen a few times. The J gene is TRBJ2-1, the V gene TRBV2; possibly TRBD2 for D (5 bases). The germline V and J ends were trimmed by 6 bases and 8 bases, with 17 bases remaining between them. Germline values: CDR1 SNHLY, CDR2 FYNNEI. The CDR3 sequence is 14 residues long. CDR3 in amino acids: CASSRGSMLDEQFF. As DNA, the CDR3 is TGTGCCAGCAGCCGGGGATCGATGTTGGATGAGCAGTTCTTC. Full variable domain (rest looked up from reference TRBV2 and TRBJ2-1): EPEVTQTPSHQVTQMGQEVILRCVPISNHLYFYWYRQILGQKVEFLVSFYNNEISEKSEIFDDQFSVERPDGSNFTLKIRSTKLEDSAMYFCASSRGSMLDEQFFGPGTRLTVL.

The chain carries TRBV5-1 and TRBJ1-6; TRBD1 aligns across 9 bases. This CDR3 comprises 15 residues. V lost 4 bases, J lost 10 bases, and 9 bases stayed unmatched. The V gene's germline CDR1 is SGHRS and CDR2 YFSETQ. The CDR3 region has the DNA TGCGCCAGCAGCGCAACGACAGGGGGGGGATCACCCCTCCACTTT. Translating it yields CASSATTGGGSPLHF.

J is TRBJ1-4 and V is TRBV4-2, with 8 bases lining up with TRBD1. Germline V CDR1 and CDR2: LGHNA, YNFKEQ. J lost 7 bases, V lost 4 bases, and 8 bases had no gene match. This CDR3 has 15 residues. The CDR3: CASSPEQGVVEKLFF. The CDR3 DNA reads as TGTGCCAGCAGCCCCGAACAGGGGGTGGTTGAAAAACTGTTTTTT.

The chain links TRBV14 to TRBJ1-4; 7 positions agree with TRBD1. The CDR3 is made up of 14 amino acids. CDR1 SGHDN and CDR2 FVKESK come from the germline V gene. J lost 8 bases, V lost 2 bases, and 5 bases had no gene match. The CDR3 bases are TGTGCCAGCAGCCAAACCTCACAGGGGGAAAAACTGTTTTTT. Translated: CASSQTSQGEKLFF.

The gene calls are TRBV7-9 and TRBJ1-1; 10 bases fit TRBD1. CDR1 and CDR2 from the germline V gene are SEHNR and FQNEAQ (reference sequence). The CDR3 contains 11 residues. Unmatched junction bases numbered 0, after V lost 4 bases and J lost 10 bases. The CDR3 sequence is CASSWDRGAFF. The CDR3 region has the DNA TGTGCCAGCAGCTGGGACAGGGGAGCTTTCTTT.

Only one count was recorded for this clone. The CDR3 DNA reads as TGTGCCAGTAGTATCTCAGATGAAGATACGCAGTATTTT. This codes for CASSISDEDTQYF. The rearrangement joins TRBV19 to TRBJ2-3; D remains unclear. V was pared by 3 bases and J by 5 bases, with 9 bases between. The CDR3 consists of 13 residues. Germline lookup yields CDR1 LNHDA and CDR2 SQIVND (reference sequence).

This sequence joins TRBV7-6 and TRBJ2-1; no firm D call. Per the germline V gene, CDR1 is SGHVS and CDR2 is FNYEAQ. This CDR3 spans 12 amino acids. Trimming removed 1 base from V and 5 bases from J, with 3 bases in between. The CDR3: CASSLGDNEQFF. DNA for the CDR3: TGTGCCAGCAGCTTAGGAGACAATGAGCAGTTCTTC.

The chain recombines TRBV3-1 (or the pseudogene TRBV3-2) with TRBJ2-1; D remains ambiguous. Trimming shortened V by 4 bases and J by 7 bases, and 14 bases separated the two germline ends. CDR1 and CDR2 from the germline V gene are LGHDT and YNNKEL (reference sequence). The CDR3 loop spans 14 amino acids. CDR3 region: CASSRKMQANEQFF. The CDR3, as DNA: TGTGCCAGCAGCCGCAAAATGCAAGCGAATGAGCAGTTCTTC.

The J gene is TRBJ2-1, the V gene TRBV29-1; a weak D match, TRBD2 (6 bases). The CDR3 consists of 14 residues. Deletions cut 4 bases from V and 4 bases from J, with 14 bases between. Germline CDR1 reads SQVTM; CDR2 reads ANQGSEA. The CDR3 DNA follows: TGCAGCGTTGCCGCCGGGACTCAGTACAATGAGCAGTTCTTC. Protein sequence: CSVAAGTQYNEQFF.

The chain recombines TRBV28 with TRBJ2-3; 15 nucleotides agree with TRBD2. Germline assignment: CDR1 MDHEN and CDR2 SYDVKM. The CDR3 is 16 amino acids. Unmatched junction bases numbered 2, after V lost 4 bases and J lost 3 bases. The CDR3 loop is CASSSGLAGGTDTQYF. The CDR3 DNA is TGTGCCAGCAGTTCCGGACTAGCGGGAGGGACAGATACGCAGTATTTT.

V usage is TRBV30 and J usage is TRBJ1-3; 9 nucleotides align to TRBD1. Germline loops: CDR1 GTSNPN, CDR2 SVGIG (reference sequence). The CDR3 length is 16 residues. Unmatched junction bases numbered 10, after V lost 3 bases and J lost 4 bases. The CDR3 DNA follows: TGTGCCTGGAGCCGAACCGGGACAGGGACAGGAAACACCATATATTTT. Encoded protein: CAWSRTGTGTGNTIYF.

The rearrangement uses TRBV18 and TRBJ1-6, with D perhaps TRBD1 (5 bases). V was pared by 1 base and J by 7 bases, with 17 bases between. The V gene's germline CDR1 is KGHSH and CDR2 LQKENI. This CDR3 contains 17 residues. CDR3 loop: CASSPRSPRRDNSPLHF. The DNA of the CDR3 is TGTGCCAGCTCACCACGTTCTCCTCGGAGGGACAATTCACCCCTCCACTTT.

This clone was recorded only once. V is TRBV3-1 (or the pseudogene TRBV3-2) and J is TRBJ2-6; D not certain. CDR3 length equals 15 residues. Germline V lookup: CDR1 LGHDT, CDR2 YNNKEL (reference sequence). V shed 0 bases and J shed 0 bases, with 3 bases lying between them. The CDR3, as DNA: TGTGCCAGCAGCCAAGACTTCTCTGGGGCCAACGTCCTGACTTTC. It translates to CASSQDFSGANVLTF.

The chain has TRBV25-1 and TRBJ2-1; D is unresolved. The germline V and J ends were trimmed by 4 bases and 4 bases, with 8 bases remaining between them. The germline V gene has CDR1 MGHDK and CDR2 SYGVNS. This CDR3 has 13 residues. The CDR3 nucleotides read TGTGCCAGCAGTGCTGGAGCGTACAATGAGCAGTTCTTC. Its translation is CASSAGAYNEQFF.

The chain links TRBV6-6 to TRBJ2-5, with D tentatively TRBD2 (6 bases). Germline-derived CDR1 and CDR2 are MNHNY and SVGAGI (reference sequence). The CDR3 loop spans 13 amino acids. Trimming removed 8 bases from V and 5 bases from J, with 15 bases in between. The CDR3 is CASDALGRETQYF. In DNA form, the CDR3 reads TGTGCCAGCGATGCGCTAGGGAGGGAGACCCAGTACTTC.

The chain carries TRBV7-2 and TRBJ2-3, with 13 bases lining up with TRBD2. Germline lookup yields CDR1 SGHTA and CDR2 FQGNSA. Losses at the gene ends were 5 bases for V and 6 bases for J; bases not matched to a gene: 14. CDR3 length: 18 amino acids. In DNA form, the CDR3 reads TGTGCCAGCAGCCCAAGACTAGCGGGAGGCCTTAATGTGGATACGCAGTATTTT. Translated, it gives CASSPRLAGGLNVDTQYF.

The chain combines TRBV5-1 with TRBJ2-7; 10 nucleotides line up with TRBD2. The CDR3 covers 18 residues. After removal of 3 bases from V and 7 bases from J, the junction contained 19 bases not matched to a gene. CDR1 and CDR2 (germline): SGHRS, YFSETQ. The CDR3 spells CASSYHHQGASGRGEQYF. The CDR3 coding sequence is TGCGCCAGCAGCTATCACCACCAGGGGGCCAGCGGGAGGGGTGAGCAGTACTTC. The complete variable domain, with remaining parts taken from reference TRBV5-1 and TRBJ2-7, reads KAGVTQTPRYLIKTRGQQVTLSCSPISGHRSVSWYQQTPGQGLQFLFEYFSETQRNKGNFPGRFSGRQFSNSRSEMNVSTLELGDSALYLCASSYHHQGASGRGEQYFGPGTRLTVT.

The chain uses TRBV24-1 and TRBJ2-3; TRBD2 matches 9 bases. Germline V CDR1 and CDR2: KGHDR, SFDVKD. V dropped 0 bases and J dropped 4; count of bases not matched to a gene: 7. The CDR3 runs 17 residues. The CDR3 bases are TGTGCCACCAGTGATTTGCCGCTAGCGGGAACCCCAGATACGCAGTATTTT. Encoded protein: CATSDLPLAGTPDTQYF.

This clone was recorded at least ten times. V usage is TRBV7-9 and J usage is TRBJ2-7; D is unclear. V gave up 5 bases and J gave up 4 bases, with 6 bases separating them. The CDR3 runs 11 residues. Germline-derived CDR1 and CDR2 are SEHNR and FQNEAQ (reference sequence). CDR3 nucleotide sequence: TGTGCCAGCAGCGCGGAGTACGAGCAGTACTTC. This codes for CASSAEYEQYF.

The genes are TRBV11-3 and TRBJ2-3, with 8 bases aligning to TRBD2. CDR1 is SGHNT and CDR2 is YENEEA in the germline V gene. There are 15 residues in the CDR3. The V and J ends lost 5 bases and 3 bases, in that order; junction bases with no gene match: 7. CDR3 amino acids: CASSPGGGPTDTQYF. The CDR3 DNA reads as TGTGCCAGCAGCCCGGGGGGGGGCCCAACAGATACGCAGTATTTT.